A selection of T cell receptor beta chains follows, all from one sample in a study of technical replicates of blood from several donors. Here immunoSEQ multiplex PCR was the method, and the copy in TCRdb shows in-frame clones only, minus some. The table records some 78,000 clones, about 92% of them present only once. The sample consisted of T cells isolated from PBMCs. These receptor sequences come from a human donor in good health. Both conserved end residues are trimmed from each CDR3.

j_call v_call cdr3_length cdr3_aa
TRBJ2-2 TRBV27 14 ASSINGPGSAWELF
TRBJ1-4 TRBV27 14 ASSLARGTGLEKLF
TRBJ1-5 TRBV5-1 12 ASSAEGGVQPQH
TRBJ1-2 TRBV6-1 9 ASSGGYGYT
TRBJ1-2 TRBV13 12 ASSLTGVSYGYT
TRBJ1-3 TRBV5-6 15 ASSLGRRGSAMNTIY
TRBJ2-2 TRBV2 13 ASRGLAGSAGELF
TRBJ2-3 TRBV2 14 ASSDLSGYSGVTQY
TRBJ2-3 TRBV30 12 AWSPSGNPDTQY
TRBJ2-1 TRBV2 10 ASRNRANEQF
TRBJ1-1 TRBV6-5 11 ASSRTGNTEAF
TRBJ2-3 TRBV27 11 ASNSLATDTQY
TRBJ2-3 TRBV28 12 ASSLAGVGDTQY
TRBJ2-1 TRBV28 13 ASSVQGAQDNEQF
TRBJ2-7 TRBV29-1 12 SALGHKLSYEQY
TRBJ2-7 TRBV12-5 12 ASGSQGSSYEQY
TRBJ1-1 TRBV27 12 ASSFRQTGPEAF
TRBJ2-1 TRBV4-3 17 ASSQEPSGRVGFQDEQF
TRBJ2-7 TRBV4-3 15 ASSQEGGLRAQYEQY
TRBJ2-7 TRBV6-6 13 ASIPTSGKTYEQY
TRBJ2-7 TRBV19 12 ASSRDRGPYEQY
TRBJ2-1 TRBV11-3 18 ASSPIWREGNWVTYNEQF
TRBJ2-3 TRBV11-3 13 ASSPLRLGTDTQY
TRBJ2-1 TRBV10-3 12 AISRLAPNNEQF
TRBJ2-4 TRBV6-6 11 ASSYSGGNIQY
TRBJ2-2 TRBV5-1 13 ASSFSGANTGELF
TRBJ1-1 TRBV19 12 ASTGRDLKSEAF
TRBJ2-2 TRBV11-3 16 ASSPPRGLAGVVGELF
TRBJ2-1 TRBV6-1 11 ASRALYLTEQF
TRBJ1-1 TRBV19 13 ASSIESRVNTEAF
TRBJ2-5 TRBV10-3 11 AISLAGAETQY
TRBJ1-1 TRBV19 10 ASIGGRTEAF
TRBJ1-2 TRBV6-1 13 ASSDSPGVVGGYT
TRBJ2-3 TRBV18 12 ASSPRAGTDTQY
TRBJ2-7 TRBV27 14 ASSFVSGRDSYEQY
TRBJ2-7 TRBV5-1 13 ASSLGDRTSYEQY
TRBJ2-7 TRBV7-3 11 ASSPNEGYEQY
TRBJ1-1 TRBV30 12 AWWSGRGNTEAF
TRBJ1-1 TRBV6-5 12 ASSFPGTNTEAF
TRBJ2-3 TRBV5-4 12 ASTRTGGTDTQY
TRBJ2-2 TRBV27 10 ASSFLTGELF
TRBJ2-3 TRBV28 19 ASSLWFELAGTQFSTDTQY
TRBJ2-7 TRBV7-6 15 ASSPGTSGRKPYEQY
TRBJ1-2 TRBV2 12 ASTIQGIIYGYT
TRBJ2-1 TRBV27 14 ASRLIAGTSYNEQF
TRBJ2-2 TRBV5-1 14 ASSLTGGPVTGELF
TRBJ1-5 TRBV10-3 12 AISLQGGFQPQH
TRBJ2-7 TRBV5-5 13 ASSLGGGITYEQY
TRBJ2-7 TRBV5-1 13 ASSLKGREGDEQY
TRBJ1-1 TRBV27 11 ASSIAGNTEAF
TRBJ1-2 TRBV29-1 11 SATTGQGYGYT
TRBJ1-1 TRBV11-3 15 ASSLTLRGASNTEAF
TRBJ2-4 TRBV6-5 12 ASSYSYAKNIQY